This T cell receptor beta chain comes out of a study of Ad26.COV2.S vaccination and SARS-CoV-2 variants. Notes on the study in general: Reported post-vaccination CD8+ and CD4+ T cell responses to spike showed substantial breadth. Participants in the vaccine arm had higher spike-specific TCR breadth; placebo recipients had lower.

The treatment here: some 20 received Ad26.COV2.S at low or high dose, single or two shots; 5 received placebo; per-sample allocation not given. It was on day 63 after the first vaccine or placebo injection that samples were taken. An 18-55-year-old adult in Boston served as donor. As regards this clone: Antigen specificity is unknown.

Profiling relied on immunoSEQ multiplex PCR, and the TCRdb table lists in-frame clones only, not all of them. Of roughly 700,000 clones in the sample, about 90% were seen once. This TCR was recovered from a person aged 18-65 years who received the Ad26.COV2.S COVID-19 vaccine or a placebo. The specimen was peripheral blood, collected in a trial of Ad26.COV2.S vaccine versus placebo.

Written as DNA, the CDR3 is TGTGCCAGCAGCTTGGGGCGAGGGGCCCATAATTCACCCCTCCACTTT. Translating gives CASSLGRGAHNSPLHF. The chain joins TRBV5-6 to TRBJ1-6; D may be TRBD1 (5 bases). Germline V CDR1 and CDR2: SGHDT, YYEEEE. The CDR3 contains 16 residues. V dropped 0 bases and J dropped 5 bases, with 12 bases sitting between them. The full variable domain, with the rest looked up from reference TRBV5-6 and TRBJ1-6, is DAGVTQSPTHLIKTRGQQVTLRCSPKSGHDTVSWYQQALGQGPQFIFQYYEEEERQRGNFPDRFSGHQFPNYSSELNVNALLLGDSALYLCASSLGRGAHNSPLHFGNGTRLTVT.